This T cell receptor (beta chain) was captured by sequencing in a study of blood T cell repertoires in COVID-19. In germline, CDR1 is GTSNPN, CDR2 SVGIG (reference sequence). This CDR3 is 14 amino acids long. V lost 2 bases and J lost 7; bases outside the gene matches: 8. In the authors' workflow: Reference gene primers were amplified, and this amplification served to estimate nucleated cell counts. The assay was immunoSEQ multiplex PCR, and TCRdb's table has in-frame clones only and misses some. V, J and clone size are those of that table, while D and trimming were read from the DNA. The sample includes around 56,000 clones, more than 60% of them seen just once.

This sequence was found in a woman aged 65 to 85 with acute or convalescent COVID-19. Specimen: peripheral blood. V usage is TRBV30 and J usage is TRBJ1-5; 7 nucleotides agree with TRBD1. CDR3 loop: CAWSRGGGAQPQHF. The CDR3 DNA is TGTGCCTGGAGTCGTGGAGGGGGCGCACAGCCCCAGCATTTT.